This TCR beta chain was sequenced in a study of blood T cells in healthy people across ages. Regarding the study as a whole: The study found TCR beta diversity correlated strongly with naive T cell percentage. Shifts in expanded clonotypes may have been confounded by donor CMV status, which was unknown.

Alongside a J-beta primer mix, a sample-barcoded 5' primer served in a second PCR lasting roughly 7 to 11 cycles. Each cDNA was tagged by a template-switch adaptor containing 12 random nucleotides. TCRdb re-derived calls from the 5' RACE reads in MiXCR, one entry per CDR3 protein. The table has 1.5 million to 2 million distinct CDR3 sequences, 25% to 30% seen once. In the case of this clonotype: What it binds is unknown.

Donation came from healthy Caucasian individuals in Russia who were aged 6 to 90. The specimen was blood. The clonotype originates from a woman in her thirties in good health.

The CDR3 loop reads CTSSLTSGPSSYNEQFF. In DNA, the CDR3 is TGTACCAGCAGCTTAACCTCCGGGCCCAGCTCCTACAATGAGCAGTTCTTC. This chain connects TRBV7-2 to TRBJ2-1; D not resolved. V was trimmed by 2 bases and J by 0 bases, leaving 14 bases between them. From germline, CDR1 is SGHTA and CDR2 FQGNSA. The CDR3 is made up of 17 amino acids.